Each of the 19 T cell receptor beta chains below was sequenced from the same sample in a study of a mutant IDH1 vaccine in newly diagnosed glioma. Time point of the sample: baseline, week 1 (first vaccination visit). As for treatment: pre-vaccination baseline after standard-of-care therapy. The repertoire was sequenced with immunoSEQ multiplex PCR; TCRdb's copy has only in-frame clones and lacks some. The sample includes some 68,000 clones, approximately 79% of them seen just once. This specimen was PBMCs, taken from a glioma patient treated with radiotherapy, temozolomide or both. All receptors derive from a man aged 45 to 65 with glioma.

The chain is built from TRBV7-2 and TRBJ2-2, with D perhaps matching TRBD1 or TRBD2 (5 bases each). The V end lost 5 bases, the J end lost 3 bases, and 13 bases lay between the germline ends. CDR1 and CDR2 (germline): SGHTA, FQGNSA. The CDR3 is 15 amino acids. This chain's CDR3 is CASSTPGTYTGELFF. The CDR3 nucleotides read TGTGCCAGCAGCACACCAGGGACCTACACCGGGGAGCTGTTTTTT.

This sequence joins TRBV19 and TRBJ1-3, with unresolved D. Germline CDR1 and CDR2: LNHDA and SQIVND (reference sequence). The CDR3 loop spans 15 amino acids. V was trimmed by 2 bases and J by 0 bases, leaving 8 bases between them. The chain's CDR3 is CASSILGSSGNTIYF. The CDR3 region has the DNA TGTGCCAGTAGTATACTCGGGAGCTCTGGAAACACCATATATTTT.

The chain combines TRBV18 with TRBJ1-4; D remains ambiguous. The germline V gene encodes CDR1 KGHSH and CDR2 LQKENI. CDR3 length: 15 amino acids. The V gene lost 1 base and the J gene lost 5 bases, with 11 bases spanning the gap. CDR3 bases: TGTGCCAGCTCACCACTCCCGCATCAGAATGAAAAACTGTTTTTT. This encodes CASSPLPHQNEKLFF.

The chain uses TRBV5-1 and TRBJ2-2, with D possibly matching TRBD2 (5 bases). Germline V gene lookup returns CDR1 SGHRS and CDR2 YFSETQ. The CDR3 runs 16 residues. V lost 0 bases to trimming and J lost 3 bases, with 12 bases between them. Here the CDR3 reads CASSLDRVGDTGELFF. CDR3 nucleotide sequence: TGCGCCAGCAGCTTGGATCGGGTCGGGGACACCGGGGAGCTGTTTTTT.

The chain has TRBV7-6 and TRBJ2-2; D is ambiguous. Between the trimmed V and J ends, which lost 5 bases and 1 base, there was a span of 14 bases. Germline assignment: CDR1 SGHVS and CDR2 FNYEAQ. This CDR3 is built from 16 residues. The CDR3 spells CASSTRGRRNTGELFF. Here the CDR3 DNA reads TGTGCCAGCAGCACCCGAGGCAGGAGGAACACCGGGGAGCTGTTTTTT.

The V gene is TRBV4-3, the J gene TRBJ1-3; TRBD1 is a possible D gene (5 bases). Germline CDR1 LGHNA, CDR2 YSLEER. The CDR3 spans 15 residues. V gave up 4 bases and J gave up 0 bases, with 10 bases separating them. The CDR3 loop is CASSRDSLSGNTIYF. CDR3 nucleotide sequence: TGCGCCAGCAGCCGAGACAGCCTCTCTGGAAACACCATATATTTT.

This CDR3 is CASRSIGENEKLFF. CDR3 DNA sequence: TGTGCCAGTAGATCTATAGGGGAAAATGAAAAACTGTTTTTT. The V call is TRBV19, the J call TRBJ1-4, with D tentatively TRBD1 (5 bases). CDR3 length: 14 amino acids. Germline CDR1 and CDR2: LNHDA and SQIVND (reference sequence). Trimming took off 6 bases at V and 5 bases at J, with 13 bases between the two ends.

The chain recombines TRBV4-2 with TRBJ2-3; D is unresolved. V was cut by 1 base and J by 0 bases, with 11 bases left in between. This CDR3 is built from 16 residues. Germline CDR1 and CDR2: LGHNA and YNFKEQ. The CDR3 protein is CASSQVSSLSTDTQYF. In nucleotides, the CDR3 is TGTGCCAGCAGCCAAGTATCCAGTCTAAGCACAGATACGCAGTATTTT.

The chain combines TRBV5-1 with TRBJ2-7, with 10 bases fitting TRBD2. Unmatched junction bases numbered 6, after V lost 3 bases and J lost 3 bases. Germline CDR1 is SGHRS and CDR2 is YFSETQ. The CDR3 contains 15 residues. The CDR3 coding sequence is TGCGCCAGCAGCTCCGGGGCTAGCGGGGGCTACGAGCAGTACTTC. It yields the protein CASSSGASGGYEQYF.

In its sample, this clone ranks as medium-sized. The chain employs TRBV7-9 and TRBJ1-1, with a tentative D call TRBD1 (6 bases). The germline gives CDR1 SEHNR, CDR2 FQNEAQ (reference sequence). The ends were cut back, 8 bases at V and 2 bases at J, with 12 bases in the middle. This CDR3 has 13 residues. The CDR3 region is CASAGATNTEAFF. CDR3 nucleotides: TGTGCCAGCGCGGGGGCAACTAACACTGAAGCTTTCTTT. The full variable domain, rest sourced from reference TRBV7-9 and TRBJ1-1, is DTGVSQNPRHKITKRGQNVTFRCDPISEHNRLYWYRQTLGQGPEFLTYFQNEAQLEKSRLLSDRFSAERPKGSFSTLEIQRTEQGDSAMYLCASAGATNTEAFFGQGTRLTVV.

CDR3 protein: CASSGQVNTEAFF. The CDR3 nucleotides read TGTGCCAGCAGCGGACAGGTGAACACTGAAGCTTTCTTT. V usage is TRBV2 and J usage is TRBJ1-1; 7 bases align to TRBD1. Germline V gives CDR1 SNHLY, CDR2 FYNNEI. The CDR3 consists of 13 residues. J was trimmed by 0 bases and V by 6 bases; bases with no gene match: 1.

The rearrangement joins TRBV4-1 to TRBJ1-5; perhaps TRBD1 as D (5 bases). The CDR3 extends over 15 amino acids. The ends were cut back, 5 bases at V and 3 bases at J, with 14 bases in the middle. The germline gives CDR1 MGHRA, CDR2 YSYEKL. CDR3 DNA sequence: TGCGCCAGCAGCACTCGGGACGGCGACAATCAGCCCCAGCATTTT. Its translation: CASSTRDGDNQPQHF.

The chain uses TRBV12-1 and TRBJ1-6; the D segment call TRBD1 is taken from the table without a DNA check. TRBV12-1 is listed as a pseudogene. The CDR3 spans 19 residues. The CDR3 DNA reads as TGTGCCAGCAGCTTCCCGGGACAGTGGAACCTCTGGGGTAATTCACCCCTCCACTTT. This codes for CASSFPGQWNLWGNSPLHF.

This rearrangement joins TRBV9 to TRBJ2-7, with TRBD1 as a possible D gene (5 bases). The V end lost 4 bases, the J end lost 1 base, and 15 bases lay between the germline ends. Germline V lookup: CDR1 SGDLS, CDR2 YYNGEE. The length of the CDR3 is 15 residues. CDR3 DNA sequence: TGTGCCAGCAGCCCCCTGGCAGGGCGATCCTACGAGCAGTACTTC. Its protein is CASSPLAGRSYEQYF.

The genes are TRBV19 and TRBJ1-5; D may be TRBD1 (5 bases). Trimming cost V 1 base and J 7 bases, with 20 bases left between them. Germline-derived CDR1 and CDR2 are LNHDA and SQIVND (reference sequence). This CDR3 comprises 17 residues. Here the CDR3 reads CASSIGGGEGFRQPQHF. CDR3 DNA sequence: TGTGCCAGTAGTATAGGGGGAGGGGAAGGGTTCAGGCAGCCCCAGCATTTT.

V gene TRBV6-6 combines with J gene TRBJ2-3, with 7 bases matching TRBD1. Per germline, CDR1 MNHNY and CDR2 SVGAGI (reference sequence). The CDR3 runs 15 residues. The junction had 3 bases not matched to a gene; V was cut back by 3 bases and J by 0 bases. The DNA of the CDR3 is TGTGCCAGCAGTTATAAGACAGGGAGCACAGATACGCAGTATTTT. Protein: CASSYKTGSTDTQYF.

The CDR3 bases are TGTGCCAGCAGTTCCGACAGGTCGTACTCCTACGAGCAGTACTTC. Protein product: CASSSDRSYSYEQYF. The chain is built from TRBV7-9 and TRBJ2-7; D is possibly TRBD1 (6 bases). CDR3 size: 15 residues. V was cut by 6 bases and J by 0 bases, with 15 bases left in between. Looked up from germline, CDR1 is SEHNR and CDR2 is FQNEAQ (reference sequence).

The chain's CDR3 is CASSLEQGPFYNEQFF. The CDR3 DNA follows: TGCGCCAGCAGCTTGGAACAGGGCCCCTTTTACAATGAGCAGTTCTTC. The gene calls are TRBV5-1 and TRBJ2-1; possibly TRBD1 for D (6 bases). From germline, CDR1 is SGHRS and CDR2 YFSETQ. Trimming pared 0 bases from V and 4 bases from J, leaving 14 bases between. The CDR3 length is 16 residues.

This clone was seen just once. The chain recombines TRBV9 with TRBJ2-5; D may match TRBD1 or TRBD2 (5 bases each). The CDR3 has 17 residues. Between the trimmed V and J ends, which lost 2 bases and 5 bases, there was a span of 22 bases. Germline-derived CDR1 and CDR2 are SGDLS and YYNGEE. The chain's CDR3 is CASSVGLGTDLWETQYF. CDR3 DNA: TGTGCCAGCAGCGTGGGTCTGGGGACGGACCTCTGGGAGACCCAGTACTTC. Complete variable domain (other parts from reference TRBV9 and TRBJ2-5): DSGVTQTPKHLITATGQRVTLRCSPRSGDLSVYWYQQSLDQGLQFLIQYYNGEERAKGNILERFSAQQFPDLHSELNLSSLELGDSALYFCASSVGLGTDLWETQYFGPGTRLLVL.